This T cell receptor beta chain stems from a study of OX40 agonist ivuxolimab in advanced cancers. Study-wide background: Three patients had partial responses: one hepatocellular carcinoma, two cutaneous melanoma. Study-level points and caveats: CD8+ T cells (on average) carried more expanded clones than CD4+ T cells.

As for this clone: Its antigen is not known.

The germline V and J ends were trimmed by 0 bases and 7 bases, with 11 bases remaining between them. The germline V gene has CDR1 SGHDT and CDR2 YYEEEE. This CDR3 contains 13 residues. The protocol was immunoSEQ multiplex PCR, while the TCRdb copy is restricted to in-frame clones and leaves out a portion. The table includes about 62,000 clones, over 90% detected once. The rearrangement links TRBV5-6 to TRBJ2-7, with a weak D call TRBD1 (5 bases). The origin of this receptor is an adult with an advanced solid tumor such as melanoma, head and neck, liver or kidney cancer. Material: CD4+ or CD8+ T cells sorted from blood, obtained in a trial of the OX40 agonist ivuxolimab. CDR3 amino acids: CASSLGGAREQYF. CDR3 coding DNA: TGTGCCAGCAGCTTGGGTGGGGCTCGAGAGCAGTACTTC.